This T cell receptor (beta chain) was documented in a study of blood T cell repertoires in COVID-19. Study-level information: Acute and convalescent COVID-19 specimens originated in the United States, Italy and Spain. The cDNA or gDNA used as material had been derived from T cells, B-cell-depleted T cells, or PBMCs.

This CDR3 spans 18 amino acids. Germline V gene sequence: CDR1 SGHVS, CDR2 FQNEAQ. J was trimmed by 2 bases and V by 1 base; bases with no gene match: 11. This clone was seen a single time. Sequencing used immunoSEQ multiplex PCR; TCRdb keeps in-frame clones, though not all of them. The top ten hold 4.6% of the sample, which has around 260,000 clones, approximately 87% seen once. The sample consisted of peripheral blood. V and J are TRBV7-8 and TRBJ2-3, with TRBD1 identical over 8 bases. This receptor was obtained from a man aged 60 to 75 who had recovered from COVID-19. The CDR3 bases are TGTGCCAGCAGCTTAGGGACGTTTTCGGACAGGGACACAGATACGCAGTATTTT. Translation: CASSLGTFSDRDTDTQYF.